This T cell receptor beta chain is from a study of blood T cell repertoires in COVID-19. Sequenced by immunoSEQ multiplex PCR; TCRdb stores in-frame clones only, minus some. The sample yields just under 350,000 clones, around 87% seen once. CDR3 length: 13 amino acids. Germline V CDR1 and CDR2: SGHNT, YYREEE (reference sequence). V was cut by 5 bases and J by 1 base, with 10 bases left in between. This receptor was obtained from a woman between 45 and 60 years old with COVID-19, enrolled during active disease. The chain combines TRBV5-4 with TRBJ2-7; a weak D match, TRBD2 (6 bases). Sample: peripheral blood. The chain's CDR3 is CASRFGTSYEQYF. The CDR3 nucleotides are TGTGCCAGCAGATTCGGGACTTCCTACGAGCAGTACTTC.